This record covers a single T cell receptor (beta chain). This sample was taken from a study of blood T cell repertoires in COVID-19. Study-wide context: The samples span acute and convalescent COVID-19 from the United States, Italy and Spain.

In the source study's methods: Nucleated cell counts were estimated from reference gene primer amplification. Produced via immunoSEQ multiplex PCR; TCRdb's table is partial and in-frame only. V, J and clone size reflect that table, while D and trimming were determined from the DNA. The data contain roughly 86,000 clones, more than 75% of them seen just once; the ten biggest clones take up just over 20%. Germline-derived CDR1 and CDR2 are SEHNR and FQNEAQ (reference sequence). The CDR3 spans 18 residues. V trimming: 4 bases; J trimming: 0 bases; junction bases outside the gene matches: 8. This rearrangement joins TRBV7-9 to TRBJ2-3, with 12 bases that match TRBD1. What was sequenced was peripheral blood. The source of this sequence is a human donor in a cohort sampled during active COVID-19. CDR3 nucleotide sequence: TGTGCCAGCAGCTCACCGGGACAGGGGGCTTCTAGCACAGATACGCAGTATTTT. Translated, it gives CASSSPGQGASSTDTQYF.